The sequence of this TCR beta chain was determined in a study of T cell changes during pregnancy in multiple sclerosis. Measured with immunoSEQ multiplex PCR; TCRdb has only the in-frame clones, and not every one. The sample has approximately 51,000 clones; roughly 90% are singletons. The CDR3 runs 15 residues. V was pared by 5 bases and J by 0 bases, with 13 bases between. CDR1 and CDR2 from the germline V gene are MNHNS and SASEGT. V and J are TRBV6-1 and TRBJ1-1; possible D gene TRBD1, 6 bases. This TCR was sampled from a female donor with multiple sclerosis, enrolled in a pregnancy study. Source: CD4+ T cells from peripheral blood mononuclear cells, taken after pregnancy. The CDR3 sequence is CASSLLGGMNTEAFF. CDR3 bases: TGTGCCAGCAGTCTTCTAGGGGGAATGAACACTGAAGCTTTCTTT.